This T cell receptor (beta chain) was captured in a study of cytomegalovirus exposure and HLA in healthy donors listed by TCRdb under 2017. Looking at the study overall: An earlier analysis of 587 of the donors reported 276 Gb of sequence data and around 120 million unique TCR beta sequences obtained from around 190 million T cells. The aim of the study was to test whether cataloging public T cell receptors could identify signatures of past pathogen exposure. A later genetic analysis used genome-wide SNP genotypes for about three fifths of the 666 donors, treating that subset as a discovery cohort. Class I and class II HLA loci were covered by the typing at four-digit resolution. The study profiled the T cell repertoires of fewer than 850 subjects by immunosequencing and related them to cytomegalovirus serostatus. An earlier analysis of around 580 of the donors used high-throughput TCR beta sequencing to judge whether each TCR beta V gene segment behaved as functional or pseudogenic. In addition to the first cohort of hundreds of subjects, a separate validation cohort of about 120 different subjects was used. The genetic ancestry cluster associated with self-reported Caucasian donors included 81% of the approximately 430 genotyped donors. A few DR-DQ haplotypes were handled as single units for association and clustering because linkage in the cohort was strong. Across around 400 genotyped donors of the cohort, an average of about 200,000 unique TCR beta nucleotide sequences per donor were sequenced, and roughly 20% of those sequences were non-productive. To predict cytomegalovirus infection status, the study brought together high-throughput TCR immunosequencing, statistical association of individual TCRs with disease status, and machine learning. Donor age, sex, ethnicity and CMV serostatus were collected together with the repertoire data. Rather than using new phenotypic data, the later analysis identified candidate immune exposures from TCR beta sequences and from how often those sequences occurred across donors. An early release covering about 600 HLA-typed donors comprised approximately 300 gigabases of sequencing data and tens of millions of unique TCR sequences. The number of typed donors differed by locus: about 620-630 for A, B, C, DRB1 and DQB1; 522 for DQA1; about 600 for DPA1; and 400 to 480 for DPB1. A later analysis re-examined previously published TCR beta repertoires from about 700 donors and added high-resolution HLA genotyping to investigate patterns of TCR occurrence. Every repertoire in the discovery cohort had been generated on one and the same sequencing platform. Summary of the overall study and its limitations: Around 16 rarely observed V segments, including chromosome 9 orphons, were excluded from the earlier analysis of a few hundred of the donors because counts were too low. Correlated functional status among segregating V segments might reflect linkage disequilibrium, but an unknown experimental factor could not be ruled out. A few of the identified cytomegalovirus-associated TCR beta chains were confirmed in vitro to be specific for cytomegalovirus antigens. A further reported finding was that TCR beta sequences accurately predicted the HLA-A and HLA-B alleles for most subjects in the first cohort. In a later analysis, several top co-occurrence clusters were reported to appear linked to parvovirus B19, influenza, CMV and Epstein-Barr virus. In a later analysis, 16,951 TCR beta sequences were associated with specific HLA alleles at a false discovery rate of 0.05. In an earlier analysis of around 600 of the donors, most TCR beta V segments were observed in productive rearrangements about 90% or about 30% of the time, broadly matching IMGT annotations. Immune exposure information for the cohort was limited to CMV serostatus. Sequencing depth was assumed to be roughly uniform across donors in the presence/absence analyses, though that assumption may not hold. The study gave a list of some 150 TCR beta chains associated with cytomegalovirus. This cohort had only TCR beta chains sequenced, and the lack of alpha or paired-chain data limited which features could be detected. The sequencing pipeline was judged likely to have produced a cluster of highly shared sequence variants as a technical artifact. While some public TCRs were present in many individuals, most TCR sequences turned up only very rarely across donors. Cytomegalovirus status was reported to be diagnosed by the classifier with high specificity and sensitivity in both the original and validation cohorts. According to a later analysis, most CMV-associated TCR beta chains appeared to be HLA-restricted, and the HLA associations seemed to be driven largely by CMV exposure. In a later analysis, TCR association rates were found to vary across HLA loci, with the most associated TCRs seen for DRB1 alleles and the fewest for HLA-C alleles. In a later analysis, HLA-associated TCR beta chains were found to be more clonally expanded and to have lower generation probabilities than equally common non-associated chains. The authors suggested that the approach could potentially be generalized to other disease states and immunological phenotypes. Assigning TCR associations to individual alleles was difficult when HLA alleles, especially DR and DQ, strongly co-occurred. In a later genetic analysis, fewer N-insertions in productive TCRs were reported among donors in an Asian-associated ancestry cluster than the 666-donor mean. A later genetic analysis associated a missense DCLRE1C variant with V-gene and J-gene trimming of TCR beta chains, and an independent cohort replicated the association. Because HLA typing was missing for some donors at each locus, association tests included only the typed subset.

Library generation was performed with the immunoSEQ multiplex PCR assay. A mixture of 60 forward primers for TCR Vbeta segments and 13 reverse primers for TCR Jbeta segments was used in the multiplex PCR. A multiplex PCR assay on genomic DNA amplified the CDR3 region of rearranged TCR beta genes. The amplified TCR beta libraries were sequenced on the Illumina HiSeq System as 87-base-pair reads. In the authors' own workflow: In a later analysis, some 80 million unique TCR beta chains were counted across the 666 repertoires, and roughly 11 million of these chains were shared by at least two donors. A nearest-neighbor algorithm error-corrected the raw reads and collapsed the reads into unique sequences, merging closely related sequences to remove PCR and sequencing errors. To assign V, D and J gene segments, CDR3 sequences were aligned to IMGT reference sequences. For a sequence to be retained, a match of at least six nucleotides was required to both a V gene segment and a J gene segment. Rearrangements were called productive when the CDR3 lacked stop codons and stayed in frame with V and J; all others were non-productive. Following IMGT convention, CDR3 was defined as the stretch from the second conserved V-encoded cysteine up to the conserved J-encoded phenylalanine. The earlier analysis of a few hundred of the donors excluded any sequence lacking an unambiguous match to a single V gene segment. An earlier analysis of 450 to 650 of the donors called V segments functional above 56.7% productive rearrangements and segregating when the between-donor standard deviation exceeded 5%. A statistical classification framework was built to diagnose cytomegalovirus status from the catalog of TCR beta chain sequences. In a later analysis, V and J genes were assigned by comparing TCR nucleotide sequences against IMGT/GENE-DB human TR gene sequences. The TCRdist pipeline was used in a later analysis to assign CDR3 sequences and most-parsimonious VDJ recombination scenarios. A later analysis defined each TCR beta chain by its CDR3 amino acid sequence plus V-gene family, and excluded reads lacking a unique V-gene family. A later analysis removed 500 to 600 highly shared, low-generation-probability nucleotide sequences to deal with suspected cross-contamination and a sequencing artifact. In a later analysis, a clonal expansion index was calculated for each public chain from normalized within-repertoire ranks of inferred template counts. In a later analysis, generation probabilities were computed using a VDJ recombination model fitted to out-of-frame rearrangements, and the results were checked against IGoR. In a later analysis, hypergeometric tests were used to score TCR-TCR, TCR-HLA and TCR-CMV co-occurrence, with a repertoire-size bias correction applied to TCR pairs. In a later analysis, false discovery rates were estimated by permuting HLA or CMV assignments 20 times. In a later analysis, co-occurring TCRs were grouped using DBSCAN, and TCRdist sequence similarity was added for clustering within HLA-allele-positive subsets. Co-occurrence clustering excluded repertoires with fewer than 30,000 or more than 120,000 public chains, plus five with anomalous nucleotide sharing. The clones in this table, taken by TCRdb from immuneACCESS, are in-frame only. Not every clone is retained; where verified, under half of the shortfall comes from an unresolved V gene, and the cause of the rest is unknown. From that table come the V and J calls and clone size; the DNA was used to work out D and trimming. The sample table records 150,000 to 200,000 clones; almost 85% of these occur just once. The ten largest clones take up about 2% of the sample.

Concerning this clone itself: The specificity of this receptor is unknown. Base qualities are not at hand, and no much larger clone is one base apart.

The cohort comprised around 700 healthy bone marrow donors. At the time of sampling, all cohort members were nominally healthy, though unrecorded immune exposures were likely present. The donor was CMV seronegative and was included in the group of a few hundred seronegative cohort members. A peripheral blood sample was collected from each donor, and TCR beta sequencing was performed on peripheral blood mononuclear cells. Genomic DNA extraction from the blood cell samples was performed with the Qiagen DNeasy Blood Extraction Kit. This TCR was sampled from a woman aged 45-65 years in good health and CMV-seronegative. Source material: PBMCs.

The nucleotide sequence reads as follows: TGTGCCAGCAGCTTAGGGACTTTGAACACCGGGGAGCTGTTTTTT. It codes for CASSLGTLNTGELFF. Rearrangement joined TRBV7-2 to TRBJ2-2; tentative D gene TRBD2, with 5 bases matching. Taken from cysteine to phenylalanine, the CDR3 has 15 residues. Only the CDR3 DNA is retained, 45 bases long and in frame from the first base. Taken from the germline V gene, the CDR1 and CDR2 loops are SGHTA and FQGNSA. V was cut back by 1 base and J by 1 base, leaving a gap of 7 bases between them.